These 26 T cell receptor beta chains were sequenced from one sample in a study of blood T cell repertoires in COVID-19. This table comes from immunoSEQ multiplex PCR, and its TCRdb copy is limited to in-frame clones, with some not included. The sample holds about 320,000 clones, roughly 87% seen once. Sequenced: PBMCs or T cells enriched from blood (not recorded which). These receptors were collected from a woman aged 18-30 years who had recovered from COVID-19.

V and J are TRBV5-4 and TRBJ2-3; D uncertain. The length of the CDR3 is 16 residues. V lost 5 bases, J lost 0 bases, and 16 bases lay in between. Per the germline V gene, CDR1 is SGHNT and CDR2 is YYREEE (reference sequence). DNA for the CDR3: TGTGCCAGCAGTCGACCCGCGGCTCCTAGCACAGATACGCAGTATTTT. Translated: CASSRPAAPSTDTQYF.

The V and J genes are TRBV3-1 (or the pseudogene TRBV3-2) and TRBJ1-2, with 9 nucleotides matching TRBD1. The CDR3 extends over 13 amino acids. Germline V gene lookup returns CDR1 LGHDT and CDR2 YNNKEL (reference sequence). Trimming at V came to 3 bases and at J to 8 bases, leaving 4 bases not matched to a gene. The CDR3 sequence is CASSHRTGVGYTF. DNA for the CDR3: TGTGCCAGCAGCCATAGGACAGGGGTCGGCTACACCTTC.

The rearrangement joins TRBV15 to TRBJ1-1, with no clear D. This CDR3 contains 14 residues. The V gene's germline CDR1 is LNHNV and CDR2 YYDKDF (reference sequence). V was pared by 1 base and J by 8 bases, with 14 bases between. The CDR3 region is CATSRVGGRAEAFF. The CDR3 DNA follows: TGTGCCACCAGCAGAGTTGGCGGGAGAGCGGAAGCTTTCTTT.

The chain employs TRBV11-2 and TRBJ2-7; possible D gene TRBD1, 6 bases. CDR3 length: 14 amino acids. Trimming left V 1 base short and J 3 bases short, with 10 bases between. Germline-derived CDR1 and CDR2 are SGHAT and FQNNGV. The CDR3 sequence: CASSLAGTRYEQYF. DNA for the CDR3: TGTGCCAGCAGCTTAGCCGGGACACGCTACGAGCAGTACTTC. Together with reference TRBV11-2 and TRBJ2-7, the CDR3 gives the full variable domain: EAGVAQSPRYKIIEKRQSVAFWCNPISGHATLYWYQQILGQGPKLLIQFQNNGVVDDSQLPKDRFSAERLKGVDSTLKIQPAKLEDSAVYLCASSLAGTRYEQYFGPGTRLTVT.

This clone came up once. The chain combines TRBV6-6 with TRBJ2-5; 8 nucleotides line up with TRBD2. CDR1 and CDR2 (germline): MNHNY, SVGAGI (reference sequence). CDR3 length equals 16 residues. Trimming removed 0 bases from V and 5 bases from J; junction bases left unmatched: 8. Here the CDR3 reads CASSYSDPAGVETQYF. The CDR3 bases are TGTGCCAGCAGTTACTCGGATCCAGCGGGAGTGGAGACCCAGTACTTC.

The CDR3 sequence: CATTSPIGGGRTEAFF. In DNA form, the CDR3 reads TGTGCCACCACCTCCCCAATAGGGGGGGGCCGGACTGAAGCTTTCTTT. V usage is TRBV15 and J usage is TRBJ1-1, with D possibly matching TRBD1 (6 bases). The V and J ends lost 7 bases and 5 bases respectively, with 23 bases between them. CDR3 length: 16 residues. The germline gives CDR1 LNHNV, CDR2 YYDKDF (reference sequence).

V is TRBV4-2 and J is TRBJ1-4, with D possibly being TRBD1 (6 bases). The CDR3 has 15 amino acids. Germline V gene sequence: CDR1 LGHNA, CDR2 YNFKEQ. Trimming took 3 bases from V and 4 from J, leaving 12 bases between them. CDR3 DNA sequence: TGTGCCAGCAGCCAGGCGACAGGCTTTAATGAAAAACTGTTTTTT. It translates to CASSQATGFNEKLFF.

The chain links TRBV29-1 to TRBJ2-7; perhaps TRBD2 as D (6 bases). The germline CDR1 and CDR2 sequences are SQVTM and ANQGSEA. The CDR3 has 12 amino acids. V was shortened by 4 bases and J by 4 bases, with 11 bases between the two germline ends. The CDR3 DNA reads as TGCAGCGTTGCGGAGGGTATATACGAGCAGTACTTC. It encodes CSVAEGIYEQYF.

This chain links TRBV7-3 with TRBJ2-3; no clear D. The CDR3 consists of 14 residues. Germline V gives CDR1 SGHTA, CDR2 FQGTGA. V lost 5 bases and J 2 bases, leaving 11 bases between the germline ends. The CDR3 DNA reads TGTGCCAGCAGCCCTATTGGAGTCACAGATACGCAGTATTTT. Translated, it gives CASSPIGVTDTQYF.

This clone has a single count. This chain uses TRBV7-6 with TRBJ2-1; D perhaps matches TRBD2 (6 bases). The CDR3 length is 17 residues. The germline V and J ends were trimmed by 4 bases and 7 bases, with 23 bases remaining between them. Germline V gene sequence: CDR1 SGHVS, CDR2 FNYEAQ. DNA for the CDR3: TGTGCCAGCAGCTCTACCTTTGCCGGGAGAAAGGGGAATGAGCAGTTCTTC. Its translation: CASSSTFAGRKGNEQFF.

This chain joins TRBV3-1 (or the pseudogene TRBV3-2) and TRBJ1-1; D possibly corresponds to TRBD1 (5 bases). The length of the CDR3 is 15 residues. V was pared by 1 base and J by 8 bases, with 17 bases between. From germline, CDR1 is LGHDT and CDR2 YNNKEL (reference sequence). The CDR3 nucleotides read TGTGCCAGCAGCCAAGGAATCGGGACGGAGGGGGAAGCTTTCTTT. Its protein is CASSQGIGTEGEAFF.

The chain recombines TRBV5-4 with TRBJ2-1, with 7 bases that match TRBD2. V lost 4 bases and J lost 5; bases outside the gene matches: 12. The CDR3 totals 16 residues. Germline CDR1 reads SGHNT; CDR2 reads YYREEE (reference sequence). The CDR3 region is CASSLPRSGKDNEQFF. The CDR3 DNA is TGTGCCAGCAGCCTACCCAGAAGCGGGAAGGACAATGAGCAGTTCTTC. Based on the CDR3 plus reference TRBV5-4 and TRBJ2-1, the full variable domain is ETGVTQSPTHLIKTRGQQVTLRCSSQSGHNTVSWYQQALGQGPQFIFQYYREEENGRGNFPPRFSGLQFPNYSSELNVNALELDDSALYLCASSLPRSGKDNEQFFGPGTRLTVL.

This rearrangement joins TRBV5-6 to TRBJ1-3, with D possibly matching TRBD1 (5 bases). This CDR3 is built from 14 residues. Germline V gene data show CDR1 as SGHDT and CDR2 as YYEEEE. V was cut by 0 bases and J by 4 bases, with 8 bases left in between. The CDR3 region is CASSLEGYGNTIYF. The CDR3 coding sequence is TGTGCCAGCAGCTTGGAGGGGTACGGAAACACCATATATTTT.

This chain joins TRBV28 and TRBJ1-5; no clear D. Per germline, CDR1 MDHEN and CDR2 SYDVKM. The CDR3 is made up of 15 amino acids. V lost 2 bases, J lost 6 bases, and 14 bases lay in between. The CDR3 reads CASSLGGGPGQPQHF. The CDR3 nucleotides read TGTGCCAGCAGTTTAGGAGGAGGGCCAGGTCAGCCCCAGCATTTT. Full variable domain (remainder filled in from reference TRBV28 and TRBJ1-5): DVKVTQSSRYLVKRTGEKVFLECVQDMDHENMFWYRQDPGLGLRLIYFSYDVKMKEKGDIPEGYSVSREKKERFSLILESASTNQTSMYLCASSLGGGPGQPQHFGDGTRLSIL.

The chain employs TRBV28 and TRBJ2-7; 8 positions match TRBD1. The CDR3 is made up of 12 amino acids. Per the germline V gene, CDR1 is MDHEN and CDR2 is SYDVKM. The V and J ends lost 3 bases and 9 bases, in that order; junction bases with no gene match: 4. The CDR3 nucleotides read TGTGCCAGCAGTTTTCTTGGGACAGGGCAGTACTTC. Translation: CASSFLGTGQYF.

CDR3 amino acids: CASSLLAGVREQFF. DNA of the CDR3: TGTGCCAGCAGTTTACTAGCGGGAGTTCGTGAGCAGTTCTTC. This sequence joins TRBV28 and TRBJ2-1; the match to TRBD2 covers 10 bases. This CDR3 has 14 amino acids. V shed 2 bases and J 9 bases; nucleotides not matched to a gene: 4. Germline-derived CDR1 and CDR2 are MDHEN and SYDVKM.

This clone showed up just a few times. The CDR3 coding sequence is TGTGCCAGCAGTTTGTCTCCCACAGGGGGAGTGGAGACCCAGTACTTC. This codes for CASSLSPTGGVETQYF. The rearrangement uses TRBV28 and TRBJ2-5; 8 bases are shared with TRBD1. CDR1 and CDR2 (germline): MDHEN, SYDVKM. V dropped 3 bases and J dropped 5; count of bases not matched to a gene: 11. The CDR3 is made up of 16 amino acids.

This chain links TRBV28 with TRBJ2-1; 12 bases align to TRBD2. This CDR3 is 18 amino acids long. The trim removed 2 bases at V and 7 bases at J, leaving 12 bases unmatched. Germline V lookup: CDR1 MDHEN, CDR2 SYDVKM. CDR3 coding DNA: TGTGCCAGCAGTTTAGGTCTTAGTCTAGCGGGGGGGGATAATGAGCAGTTCTTC. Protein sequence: CASSLGLSLAGGDNEQFF. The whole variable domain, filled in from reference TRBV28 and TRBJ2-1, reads DVKVTQSSRYLVKRTGEKVFLECVQDMDHENMFWYRQDPGLGLRLIYFSYDVKMKEKGDIPEGYSVSREKKERFSLILESASTNQTSMYLCASSLGLSLAGGDNEQFFGPGTRLTVL.

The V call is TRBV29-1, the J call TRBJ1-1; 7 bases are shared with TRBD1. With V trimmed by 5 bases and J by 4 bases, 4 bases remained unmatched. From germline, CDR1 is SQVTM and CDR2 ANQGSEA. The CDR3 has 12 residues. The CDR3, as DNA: TGCAGCGTTTGGCAGGGGGGCACTGAAGCTTTCTTT. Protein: CSVWQGGTEAFF.

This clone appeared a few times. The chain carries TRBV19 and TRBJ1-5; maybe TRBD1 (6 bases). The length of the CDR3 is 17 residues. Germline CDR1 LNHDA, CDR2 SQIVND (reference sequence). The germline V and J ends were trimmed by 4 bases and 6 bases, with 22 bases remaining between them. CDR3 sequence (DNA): TGTGCCAGTAGTAACCTGACAGGTATGGGTATGGGTCAGCCCCAGCATTTT. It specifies CASSNLTGMGMGQPQHF.

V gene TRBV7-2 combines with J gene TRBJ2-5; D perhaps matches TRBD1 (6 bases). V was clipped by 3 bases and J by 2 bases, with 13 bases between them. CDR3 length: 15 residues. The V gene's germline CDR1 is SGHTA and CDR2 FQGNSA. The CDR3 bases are TGTGCCAGCAGCTTGGGGGCAAGTTTACAAGAGACCCAGTACTTC. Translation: CASSLGASLQETQYF.

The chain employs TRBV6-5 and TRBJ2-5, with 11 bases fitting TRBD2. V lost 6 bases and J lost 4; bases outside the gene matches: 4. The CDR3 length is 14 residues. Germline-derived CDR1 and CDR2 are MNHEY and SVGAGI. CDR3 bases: TGTGCCAGCAGAAAAGGACTAGCGGGAGAGACCCAGTACTTC. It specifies CASRKGLAGETQYF.

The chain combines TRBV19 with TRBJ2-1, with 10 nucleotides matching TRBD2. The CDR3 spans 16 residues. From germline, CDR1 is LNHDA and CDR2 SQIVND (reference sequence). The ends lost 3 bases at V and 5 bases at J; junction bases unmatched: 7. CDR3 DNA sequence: TGTGCCAGTAGTATTTGGACTAGCGGCGTCGACAATGAGCAGTTCTTC. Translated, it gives CASSIWTSGVDNEQFF.

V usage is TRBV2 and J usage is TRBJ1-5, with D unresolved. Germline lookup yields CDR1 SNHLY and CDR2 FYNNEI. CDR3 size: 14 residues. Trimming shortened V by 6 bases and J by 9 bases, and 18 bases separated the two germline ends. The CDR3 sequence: CASSQDGGLRPQHF. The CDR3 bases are TGTGCCAGCAGCCAGGACGGAGGGTTGCGGCCCCAGCATTTT.

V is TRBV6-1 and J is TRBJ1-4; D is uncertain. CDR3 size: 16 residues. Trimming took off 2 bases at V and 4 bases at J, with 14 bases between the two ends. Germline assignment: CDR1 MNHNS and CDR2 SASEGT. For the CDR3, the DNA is TGTGCCAGCAGTGAAATGAAGTGGCAGTATAATGAAAAACTGTTTTTT. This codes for CASSEMKWQYNEKLFF.

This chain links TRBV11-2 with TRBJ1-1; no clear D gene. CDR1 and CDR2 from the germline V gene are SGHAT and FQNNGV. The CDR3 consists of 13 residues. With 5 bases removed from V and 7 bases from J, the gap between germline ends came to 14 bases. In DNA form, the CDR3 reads TGTGCCAGCAGCGCCTCGGTGGAGAGTGAAGCTTTCTTT. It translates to CASSASVESEAFF.